One sample yielded the 27 T cell receptor beta chains listed below, sequenced in a study of blood T cell repertoires in COVID-19. Using immunoSEQ multiplex PCR, the repertoire was profiled, and TCRdb retains in-frame clones only, with some absent. The table shows roughly 200,000 clones, with 75% to 90% occurring only once. Source material: peripheral blood. The receptor set was obtained from a man aged 35 to 55 with acute or convalescent COVID-19.

This sequence joins TRBV2 and TRBJ2-1; TRBD1 matches 7 bases. CDR1 SNHLY and CDR2 FYNNEI come from the germline V gene. With 7 bases clipped from V and 14 bases from J, the junction kept 8 bases outside the gene matches. The CDR3 has 11 amino acids. This CDR3 is CASTIRDREFF. The CDR3 DNA reads as TGTGCCAGCACCATCCGGGACAGAGAGTTCTTC.

V usage is TRBV30 and J usage is TRBJ1-4, with D perhaps TRBD1 (5 bases). Deletions cut 1 base from V and 8 bases from J, with 8 bases between. Germline lookup yields CDR1 GTSNPN and CDR2 SVGIG (reference sequence). There are 12 residues in the CDR3. In DNA form, the CDR3 reads TGTGCCTGGAGTGAGGGGCGGGAAAAACTGTTTTTT. Translation gives CAWSEGREKLFF. Supplemented by reference TRBV30 and TRBJ1-4, the full variable domain reads SQTIHQWPATLVQPVGSPLSLECTVEGTSNPNLYWYRQAAGRGLQLLFYSVGIGQISSEVPQNLSASRPQDRQFILSSKKLLLSDSGFYLCAWSEGREKLFFGSGTQLSVL.

The V gene is TRBV27, the J gene TRBJ2-1, with 7 bases aligning to TRBD2. V shed 5 bases, J shed 8 bases, and the junction held 15 bases outside the gene matches. CDR1 and CDR2 from the germline V gene are MNHEY and SMNVEV (reference sequence). This CDR3 has 16 residues. As DNA, the CDR3 is TGTGCCAGCAGTCCGTCCAGAGCGGGGCGGTTCTATGAGCAGTTCTTC. Encoded protein: CASSPSRAGRFYEQFF.

The chain carries TRBV6-5 and TRBJ1-4; TRBD1 matches 7 bases. V trimming: 7 bases; J trimming: 8 bases; junction bases outside the gene matches: 10. CDR1 MNHEY and CDR2 SVGAGI come from the germline V gene. The CDR3 runs to 14 residues. The CDR3 reads CASKITDRVEKLFF. As DNA, the CDR3 is TGTGCCAGCAAGATTACCGACAGGGTCGAAAAACTGTTTTTT.

The rearrangement joins TRBV5-4 to TRBJ2-3; 15 bases agree with TRBD2. CDR3 length: 15 residues. V trimming: 4 bases; J trimming: 3 bases; junction bases outside the gene matches: 0. Germline loops: CDR1 SGHNT, CDR2 YYREEE (reference sequence). DNA of the CDR3: TGTGCCAGCAGCGGGACTAGCGGGAGGACAGATACGCAGTATTTT. Encoded protein: CASSGTSGRTDTQYF.

This chain joins TRBV2 and TRBJ2-7; 8 positions agree with TRBD1. Germline CDR1 reads SNHLY; CDR2 reads FYNNEI. The J segment lost 7 bases and the V segment lost 7 bases, leaving 12 bases of the junction unmatched. The CDR3 sequence is 14 residues long. This CDR3 is CASKDRGSVREQYF. Written as DNA, the CDR3 is TGTGCCAGCAAAGACAGGGGCTCGGTTCGGGAGCAGTACTTC.

This chain connects TRBV30 to TRBJ2-7; TRBD1 aligns across 7 bases. CDR3 length equals 16 residues. CDR1 is GTSNPN and CDR2 is SVGIG in the germline V gene (reference sequence). After removal of 2 bases from V and 5 bases from J, the junction contained 15 bases not matched to a gene. CDR3: CAWSLPGQSLVDEQYF. CDR3 in DNA: TGTGCCTGGAGTCTTCCGGGACAGTCATTAGTCGACGAGCAGTACTTC.

The chain uses TRBV6-1 and TRBJ1-5; 7 nucleotides align to TRBD1. Germline CDR1 MNHNS, CDR2 SASEGT. The CDR3 spans 15 residues. The junction had 16 bases not matched to a gene; V was cut back by 3 bases and J by 14 bases. CDR3 in amino acids: CASSEDRIQSAREHF. The DNA of the CDR3 is TGTGCCAGCAGTGAGGACAGGATCCAATCAGCCCGGGAGCATTTT.

This chain links TRBV6-6 with TRBJ2-7; 7 bases align to TRBD1. CDR1 MNHNY and CDR2 SVGAGI come from the germline V gene (reference sequence). This CDR3 has 13 amino acids. V gave up 6 bases and J gave up 1 base; unmatched junction bases: 3. The CDR3, as DNA: TGTGCCAGCAGCGGGGACAGATCCTACGAGCAGTACTTC. This gives the protein CASSGDRSYEQYF.

J is TRBJ2-3 and V is TRBV27; D ambiguous. The germline V and J ends were trimmed by 6 bases and 4 bases, with 11 bases remaining between them. The CDR3 is made up of 13 amino acids. Germline CDR1 is MNHEY and CDR2 is SMNVEV (reference sequence). The CDR3 region has the DNA TGTGCCAGCAGCCTTATCCGGTCAGATACGCAGTATTTT. Its translation: CASSLIRSDTQYF.

The chain has TRBV3-1 (or the pseudogene TRBV3-2) and TRBJ2-3; TRBD2 matches at 8 bases. V gave up 1 base and J gave up 4 bases; unmatched junction bases: 13. Germline assignment: CDR1 LGHDT and CDR2 YNNKEL (reference sequence). This CDR3 region has 18 residues. CDR3 nucleotide sequence: TGTGCCAGCAGCCAAGGAGAGGCGGGAGGCCAAGGGCCAGATACGCAGTATTTT. Translation gives CASSQGEAGGQGPDTQYF.

V gene TRBV10-3 combines with J gene TRBJ2-4; TRBD2 matches 9 bases. CDR3 size: 16 residues. J gave up 2 bases and V 8 bases, and 10 bases lay outside the gene matches. Germline V gene sequence: CDR1 ENHRY, CDR2 SYGVKD. CDR3 residues: CAIGPAGGQTKNIQYF. CDR3 sequence (DNA): TGTGCCATCGGGCCCGCGGGAGGGCAAACCAAAAACATTCAGTACTTC.

V usage is TRBV7-8 and J usage is TRBJ1-5; 8 bases match TRBD1. Germline loops: CDR1 SGHVS, CDR2 FQNEAQ. This CDR3 is built from 16 residues. J was trimmed by 1 base and V by 6 bases; bases with no gene match: 8. The CDR3 bases are TGTGCCAGCAGTCGCCCAGGGGGCATGAGCAATCAGCCCCAGCATTTT. Its translation: CASSRPGGMSNQPQHF.

The chain carries TRBV19 and TRBJ1-1; D is perhaps TRBD1 (6 bases). The CDR3 sequence is 14 residues long. CDR1 is LNHDA, CDR2 SQIVND, per germline (reference sequence). V was shortened by 3 bases and J by 1 base, with 9 bases between the two germline ends. This chain's CDR3 is CASSMLQGNTEAFF. The CDR3 DNA reads TGTGCCAGTAGTATGTTACAGGGGAACACTGAAGCTTTCTTT.

This chain links TRBV9 with TRBJ1-1; D is undetermined. This CDR3 has 14 residues. The V end was cut by 0 bases, the J end by 6 bases, with 12 bases between. Germline assignment: CDR1 SGDLS and CDR2 YYNGEE. The CDR3, as DNA: TGTGCCAGCAGCGTAGGACGGGGATCTCCTGAAGCTTTCTTT. It translates to CASSVGRGSPEAFF.

The chain links TRBV7-2 to TRBJ2-3; 8 bases map to TRBD2. The germline V gene encodes CDR1 SGHTA and CDR2 FQGNSA. V gave up 3 bases and J gave up 1 base; unmatched junction bases: 9. CDR3 length: 17 residues. The CDR3 DNA follows: TGTGCCAGCAGCTTCGTAGCCGCGGGAGGTGGCACAGATACGCAGTATTTT. Amino acids: CASSFVAAGGGTDTQYF. Using reference TRBV7-2 and TRBJ2-3 for the parts outside the CDR3, the full variable domain is GAGVSQSPSNKVTEKGKDVELRCDPISGHTALYWYRQSLGQGLEFLIYFQGNSAPDKSGLPSDRFSAERTGGSVSTLTIQRTQQEDSAVYLCASSFVAAGGGTDTQYFGPGTRLTVL.

Here the CDR3 reads CASSSTGPHPYNEQFF. CDR3 sequence (DNA): TGTGCCAGCAGCTCAACAGGGCCCCACCCGTACAATGAGCAGTTCTTC. The genes are TRBV7-9 and TRBJ2-1; D is possibly TRBD1 (6 bases). CDR1 and CDR2 from the germline V gene are SEHNR and FQNEAQ (reference sequence). Trimming cost V 4 bases and J 4 bases, with 17 bases left between them. The CDR3 consists of 16 residues.

This clone appeared a single time. This chain joins TRBV7-2 and TRBJ2-7, with TRBD2 matching 9 bases. With 1 base clipped from V and 2 bases from J, the junction kept 9 bases outside the gene matches. CDR1 is SGHTA, CDR2 FQGNSA, per germline. The CDR3 totals 17 residues. The CDR3 DNA is TGTGCCAGCAGCTTAGAGTTAATACGCGGGAGGGCCTACGAGCAGTACTTC. Its translation: CASSLELIRGRAYEQYF.

This clone came up many times. This chain links TRBV27 with TRBJ2-7, with D maybe TRBD2 (7 bases). There are 16 residues in the CDR3. Between the trimmed V and J ends, which lost 6 bases and 4 bases, there was a span of 22 bases. Germline V gene lookup returns CDR1 MNHEY and CDR2 SMNVEV (reference sequence). CDR3 sequence (DNA): TGTGCCAGCAGAGTTTTGGGGGGCGGGGGACGGTACGAGCAGTACTTC. Translated: CASRVLGGGGRYEQYF.

The rearrangement links TRBV11-1 to TRBJ1-1; perhaps TRBD1 as D (6 bases). The CDR3 covers 13 residues. Germline values: CDR1 SGHAT, CDR2 FQDESV (reference sequence). Trimming stripped 7 bases from V and 1 base from J, with 10 bases between. CDR3 region: CASTRTENTEAFF. CDR3 DNA: TGTGCCAGCACCAGGACAGAGAACACTGAAGCTTTCTTT.

This chain connects TRBV19 to TRBJ1-2; D gene unclear. V was pared by 7 bases and J by 4 bases, with 16 bases between. The CDR3 sequence is 14 residues long. Germline V CDR1 and CDR2: LNHDA, SQIVND (reference sequence). CDR3 DNA: TGTGCCAGTACCCCTGCGGGGTACGGCTATGGCTACACCTTC. This gives the protein CASTPAGYGYGYTF.

The genes are TRBV4-2 and TRBJ2-5, with 11 bases fitting TRBD2. Germline-derived CDR1 and CDR2 are LGHNA and YNFKEQ. CDR3 size: 18 residues. The J segment lost 4 bases and the V segment lost 0 bases, leaving 10 bases of the junction unmatched. CDR3 residues: CASSQDQGLAEGGETQYF. In DNA, the CDR3 is TGTGCCAGCAGCCAAGATCAGGGACTAGCGGAAGGAGGAGAGACCCAGTACTTC.

This clone was counted only a few times. Given a much more abundant clone one base away, this may be a read error. The identical CDR3 is also encoded by other nucleotide sequences in the sample. This chain joins TRBV9 and TRBJ2-3, with 7 bases matching TRBD1. This CDR3 has 14 residues. Germline CDR1 reads SGDLS; CDR2 reads YYNGEE. V shed 3 bases, J shed 0 bases, and the junction held 1 base outside the gene matches. The CDR3 is CASSARGSTDTQYF. Written as DNA, the CDR3 is TGTGCCAGCAGCGCCAGGGGGAGCACAGATACGCAGTATTTT. Full variable domain (missing parts from reference TRBV9 and TRBJ2-3): DSGVTQTPKHLITATGQRVTLRCSPRSGDLSVYWYQQSLDQGLQFLIQYYNGEERAKGNILERFSAQQFPDLHSELNLSSLELGDSALYFCASSARGSTDTQYFGPGTRLTVL.

The CDR3 here is CASSFAGEETQYF. Here the CDR3 DNA reads TGTGCCAGCAGTTTTGCGGGCGAGGAGACCCAGTACTTC. The V call is TRBV27, the J call TRBJ2-5; tentative D call: TRBD2 (5 bases). This CDR3 region has 13 residues. CDR1 and CDR2 (germline): MNHEY, SMNVEV (reference sequence). Trimming left V 3 bases short and J 5 bases short, with 10 bases between.

This rearrangement joins TRBV5-5 to TRBJ2-3; a possible D gene is TRBD2 (5 bases). CDR1 SGHKS and CDR2 YYEKEE come from the germline V gene (reference sequence). V gave up 0 bases and J gave up 4 bases, with 15 bases separating them. This CDR3 region has 16 residues. CDR3 residues: CASSLATTGHPDTQYF. For the CDR3, the DNA is TGTGCCAGCAGCTTGGCGACTACCGGGCATCCAGATACGCAGTATTTT.

The chain links TRBV28 to TRBJ2-7; a possible D gene is TRBD1 (8 bases). CDR3 size: 16 residues. Per germline, CDR1 MDHEN and CDR2 SYDVKM. V lost 5 bases and J 0 bases, leaving 17 bases between the germline ends. CDR3 bases: TGTGCCAGCAGTCCGCGGGGAGGGACAGGCTCCTACGAGCAGTACTTC. Translating it yields CASSPRGGTGSYEQYF.

The chain joins TRBV10-3 to TRBJ1-1; 11 nucleotides align to TRBD1. This CDR3 is built from 14 residues. V was clipped by 6 bases and J by 7 bases; unmatched bases: 7. Germline V gene lookup returns CDR1 ENHRY and CDR2 SYGVKD. The CDR3 loop reads CAISPDRGPDEAFF. In DNA form, the CDR3 reads TGTGCCATCAGCCCGGACAGGGGGCCCGATGAAGCTTTCTTT.